These T cell receptor beta chains were read from a single sample in a study of blood T cell repertoires in COVID-19. Profiled with immunoSEQ multiplex PCR; TCRdb holds only in-frame clones, not every one. Of some 300,000 clones listed, less than 90% are singletons. Specimen: peripheral blood. The receptor source for this set is a woman in her seventies with COVID-19, enrolled during active disease. The CDR3 runs from the conserved cysteine through the conserved F or W. A D gene is named only where the DNA matches it firmly.

CASSSSRVATNEKLFF,.,TRBV7-8,16
CASGFDEKLFF,.,TRBV12-5,11
CASSYSGSTEAFF,.,TRBV6-2/TRBV6-3,13
CSVFTGSGNTIYF,.,TRBV29-1,13
CSVELRLAGANTGELFF,TRBD2,TRBV29-1,17
CASTPEVPRDEQFF,.,TRBV11-2,14
CASSQNGLGRAYEQYF,TRBD2,TRBV28,16
CASRSMGEDKNIQYF,.,TRBV19,15
CASSLPRQGISGGANVLTF,TRBD1,TRBV11-2,19
CASSLTGGGYTF,TRBD1,TRBV9,12
CASSLTGFGAFF,.,TRBV7-8,12
CASSPAVSGGQETQYF,TRBD2,TRBV5-4,16
CAWSTSGHMNTEAFF,.,TRBV30,15
CASSPSDRRTYEQYF,TRBD1,TRBV3-1/TRBV3-2,15
CASSPPRKDRSWDEQFF,TRBD1,TRBV5-6,17
CASSQTDEQYF,.,TRBV3-1/TRBV3-2,11
CASSAGEGTLYTQYF,TRBD2,TRBV9,15
CASSSRQGASTGELFF,TRBD1,TRBV7-8,16
CASGTDREAFF,TRBD1,TRBV12-5,11
CTSSQDLSEQFF,.,TRBV1,12
CAISGGGKDQPQHF,TRBD1,TRBV10-3,14
CAGGRVSSYNEQFF,.,TRBV28,14
CASSYMASNTGELFF,.,TRBV6-5,15
CASQGTGRDEKLFF,TRBD1,TRBV27,14
CASRTGMEYGYTF,.,TRBV6-5,13
CATSWGQGLKDYGYTF,TRBD1,TRBV24-1,16
CASRPTENTEAFF,.,TRBV2,13
CASREGAEAFF,TRBD1,TRBV6-4,11
CASSLSADYGYTF,.,TRBV12-3/TRBV12-4,13
CASSSRSVAENEKLFF,.,TRBV5-1,16
CASSISGASSYEQYF,TRBD2,TRBV7-2,15
CASSRQGAYEQYF,TRBD1,TRBV2,13
CASSIIKGQHFSGNTIYF,.,TRBV19,18
CASSPNRGEDYGYTF,TRBD1,TRBV19,15
CSVEDHAGAGYTF,.,TRBV29-1,13
CASSLSDIGYGYTF,.,TRBV11-2,14
CASKGQGYTEAFF,TRBD1,TRBV6-5,13
CASSMASNTEAFF,.,TRBV19,13
CASTGKAGQPQHF,.,TRBV7-9,13
CASGLRAGQYNSPLHF,TRBD1,TRBV12-5,16
CASSLGTGNSPLHF,TRBD1,TRBV5-8,14
CAIQGINTGELFF,TRBD1,TRBV10-3,13
CASSLYRMNTEAFF,.,TRBV5-8,14
CASSLDSTNTGELFF,.,TRBV5-6,15
CASSLAQGTGNIQYF,.,TRBV7-2,15
CSVDSPGQGAYGYTF,TRBD1,TRBV29-1,15
CASSLGRSPYNEQFF,.,TRBV7-7,15
CASSQDWDRESPLHF,TRBD1,TRBV4-2,15
CASSTTVNTEAFF,.,TRBV11-2,13